This T cell receptor (beta chain) was observed in a study of T cell responses to AZD1222 COVID-19 vaccine. Measured with immunoSEQ multiplex PCR; TCRdb has only the in-frame clones, and not every one. The table records fewer than 150,000 clones, 65% to 90% of them present only once. This CDR3 spans 13 amino acids. Trimming cost V 4 bases and J 6 bases, with 12 bases left between them. From germline, CDR1 is LGHNA and CDR2 YSLEER. The specimen comprised peripheral blood, sampled on day 0 of AZD1222 vaccination. The chain recombines TRBV4-3 with TRBJ1-1; D is uncertain. The receptor was isolated from an adult in good health. For the CDR3, the DNA is TGCGCCAGCAGCCGCGGCCAGCTGTCTGAAGCTTTCTTT. This codes for CASSRGQLSEAFF.